This T cell receptor (beta chain) appears in the sequencing data of a study of low-dose radiotherapy and immunotherapy resistance in tumors. Study-level background: On an every-two-weeks schedule, patients received intravenous nivolumab 240 mg, along with ipilimumab 1 mg/kg every six weeks. Intravenous cyclophosphamide 200 mg/m2 was given every two weeks, one day before radiation and immunotherapy. Each patient took aspirin at a dose of 300 mg by mouth once daily over the course of four cycles, with dosing beginning on cycle 1 day 1.

cDNA synthesis used a TRAV/TRBV-specific primer set for both chains. Amplification, which lasted 20 PCR cycles, used a constant-region primer and V-primer adapter to amplify TCRs. TCRdb reprocessed the reads via MiXCR and lists one record per CDR3 protein. Of roughly 32,000 distinct CDR3 sequences listed, about half were seen once; the top ten hold around 5.4%. A word on this clonotype: Given a far larger clone just one base away, this is likely a sequencing read error.

Germline trimming cut 4 bases from V and 13 bases from J; bases unmatched to any gene: 17. From germline, CDR1 is SGDLS and CDR2 YYNGEE. The CDR3 is 16 amino acids. Time point: after trial treatment. As to treatment: LDRT plus nivolumab, ipilimumab, low-dose cyclophosphamide and aspirin (RACIN trial). Nivolumab, ipilimumab, aspirin, low-dose cyclophosphamide and low-dose radiotherapy were given to donors. The chain couples TRBV9 to TRBJ2-1; 10 bases match TRBD2. This specimen was PBMCs, taken after low-dose radiotherapy plus immunotherapy. This receptor was obtained from a male donor with gallbladder cancer. This CDR3 is CASSFASGGRQETQFF. For the CDR3, the DNA is TGTGCCAGCAGCTTTGCTAGCGGGGGCCGCCAAGAGACCCAGTTCTTC.